This T cell receptor (beta chain) was obtained from a study of radiotherapy plus CTLA-4 blockade in lung cancer. Broader study findings: It was early blood T cell clone dynamics, with interferon-beta, that reportedly best predicted response. Once radiotherapy plus ipilimumab had been given, TCR clones derived from tumor expanded in blood.

Those patients who had chemo-refractory metastatic non-small-cell lung cancer were given focal radiation along with CTLA-4 blockade through ipilimumab. Germline CDR1 and CDR2: MNHEY and SVGAGI. This CDR3 spans 14 amino acids. V lost 5 bases and J 2 bases, leaving 10 bases between the germline ends. TCRdb's table, derived via immunoSEQ multiplex PCR, lists solely in-frame clones and lacks some. The sample gives roughly 71,000 clones, roughly 78% of which show up once; around 7% is in the top ten. Regarding this clone: What it recognizes is unknown.

The V call is TRBV6-5, the J call TRBJ1-5; unclear D gene. Here the sequenced sample was peripheral blood, taken from a patient treated with radiotherapy plus ipilimumab. The clonotype originates from a human donor with non-small cell lung cancer who had a complete response to radiotherapy plus ipilimumab. In nucleotides, the CDR3 is TGTGCCAGCAGTCCCCAGAGGGGCAATCAGCCCCAGCATTTT. It is translated as CASSPQRGNQPQHF.